One sample yielded the 26 T cell receptor beta chains listed below, sequenced in a study of cytomegalovirus exposure and HLA in healthy donors. PCR involved 60 Vbeta and 13 Jbeta primers. Assay used: immunoSEQ multiplex PCR; TCRdb lists only in-frame clones, some missing. The sample table sets out 45,000 to 50,000 clones. Sequencing was carried out using PBMCs. The receptors stem from a male donor in good health and CMV-seronegative.

This sequence joins TRBV6-5 and TRBJ1-2, with 10 bases identical to TRBD1. CDR3 length: 15 amino acids. V shed 5 bases, J shed 5 bases, and the junction held 8 bases outside the gene matches. CDR1 is MNHEY and CDR2 is SVGAGI in the germline V gene. In DNA form, the CDR3 reads TGTGCCAGCAGTGGGACCGGGACAGGGGTATATGGCTACACCTTC. This sequence encodes CASSGTGTGVYGYTF.

The chain is built from TRBV4-3 and TRBJ1-6, with D tentatively TRBD1 (6 bases). V lost 0 bases, J lost 9 bases, and 12 bases lay in between. Per germline, CDR1 LGHNA and CDR2 YSLEER. The CDR3 is 15 residues long. The CDR3 loop reads CASSQETGLSSPLHF. The CDR3 DNA reads as TGCGCCAGCAGCCAAGAGACAGGTTTGAGTTCACCCCTCCACTTT.

The V gene is TRBV29-1, the J gene TRBJ2-2; D possibly corresponds to TRBD2 (7 bases). Germline V gene lookup returns CDR1 SQVTM and CDR2 ANQGSEA. V dropped 7 bases and J dropped 0 bases, with 18 bases sitting between them. CDR3 length equals 16 residues. CDR3 in DNA: TGCAGCGCAGAGGGGGGGGGCGCGACGAACACCGGGGAGCTGTTTTTT. Translated: CSAEGGGATNTGELFF.

The chain recombines TRBV18 with TRBJ2-1, with 7 positions matching TRBD1. CDR3 length equals 13 residues. The germline V gene encodes CDR1 KGHSH and CDR2 LQKENI. J gave up 12 bases and V 4 bases, and 9 bases lay outside the gene matches. This CDR3 is CASSQGAGWGQFF. CDR3 DNA: TGTGCCAGCTCACAGGGGGCCGGCTGGGGGCAGTTCTTC.

The gene calls are TRBV4-1 and TRBJ1-5; 7 nucleotides align to TRBD1. Germline V gene data show CDR1 as MGHRA and CDR2 as YSYEKL. V shed 4 bases, J shed 4 bases, and the junction held 10 bases outside the gene matches. This CDR3 spans 16 amino acids. The CDR3 DNA is TGCGCCAGCAGCCCGTTTGCCGGGACAGAGAATCAGCCCCAGCATTTT. This encodes CASSPFAGTENQPQHF.

The chain employs TRBV9 and TRBJ2-5; 14 bases match TRBD2. Germline CDR1 SGDLS, CDR2 YYNGEE. The CDR3 runs to 17 residues. J lost 4 bases, V lost 4 bases, and 9 bases had no gene match. CDR3 protein: CASSLPTSGGAGETQYF. The CDR3 nucleotides read TGTGCCAGCAGCTTACCGACTAGCGGGGGGGCCGGAGAGACCCAGTACTTC.

The chain is built from TRBV27 and TRBJ1-2, with D perhaps TRBD1 (6 bases). This CDR3 is built from 15 residues. V shed 5 bases and J shed 4 bases, with 17 bases lying between them. Germline CDR1 MNHEY, CDR2 SMNVEV (reference sequence). CDR3 amino acids: CASSVDSRPLYGYTF. The CDR3 DNA is TGTGCCAGCAGTGTGGACAGCAGACCCCTCTATGGCTACACCTTC.

This chain uses TRBV19 with TRBJ1-5; 10 positions match TRBD1. CDR3 length: 15 residues. Trimming removed 3 bases from V and 5 bases from J; junction bases left unmatched: 4. Germline loops: CDR1 LNHDA, CDR2 SQIVND (reference sequence). CDR3 DNA sequence: TGTGCCAGTAGTATGGGGACAGGGGTTTATCAGCCCCAGCATTTT. It specifies CASSMGTGVYQPQHF.

The J gene is TRBJ1-1, the V gene TRBV5-1, with 10 bases that match TRBD1. J gave up 3 bases and V 3 bases, and 5 bases lay outside the gene matches. The germline V gene encodes CDR1 SGHRS and CDR2 YFSETQ. This CDR3 region has 15 residues. CDR3 nucleotide sequence: TGCGCCAGCAGCTATGGACAGGGGGGTTACACTGAAGCTTTCTTT. This codes for CASSYGQGGYTEAFF.

The chain recombines TRBV5-1 with TRBJ1-1, with 11 bases aligning to TRBD1. The CDR3 has 18 residues. Germline V gene sequence: CDR1 SGHRS, CDR2 YFSETQ. Trimming cost V 1 base and J 5 bases; bases outside gene matches: 13. The CDR3 DNA reads as TGCGCCAGCAGCTTGTTAGCGGGGGACAGGGGGAGATGGACTGAAGCTTTCTTT. It translates to CASSLLAGDRGRWTEAFF. Full variable domain (remainder filled in from reference TRBV5-1 and TRBJ1-1): KAGVTQTPRYLIKTRGQQVTLSCSPISGHRSVSWYQQTPGQGLQFLFEYFSETQRNKGNFPGRFSGRQFSNSRSEMNVSTLELGDSALYLCASSLLAGDRGRWTEAFFGQGTRLTVV.

The chain couples TRBV15 to TRBJ1-5; D gene unclear. CDR3 size: 12 residues. Germline assignment: CDR1 LNHNV and CDR2 YYDKDF (reference sequence). V was trimmed by 2 bases and J by 3 bases, leaving 2 bases between them. DNA of the CDR3: TGTGCCACCAGCAGATACAATCAGCCCCAGCATTTT. It is translated as CATSRYNQPQHF.

The chain has TRBV27 and TRBJ2-7, with 7 bases identical to TRBD1. CDR3 length: 15 residues. Trimming at V came to 3 bases and at J to 3 bases, leaving 8 bases not matched to a gene. Germline V gene lookup returns CDR1 MNHEY and CDR2 SMNVEV (reference sequence). CDR3 residues: CASSFSGTVYYEQYF. The CDR3 DNA sequence: TGTGCCAGCAGTTTTTCCGGGACAGTCTACTACGAGCAGTACTTC.

The chain is built from TRBV5-1 and TRBJ2-7; 7 positions agree with TRBD1. CDR1 SGHRS and CDR2 YFSETQ come from the germline V gene. The CDR3 is made up of 11 amino acids. Unmatched junction bases numbered 3, after V lost 0 bases and J lost 12 bases. The CDR3 loop reads CASSLGQGLYF. Written as DNA, the CDR3 is TGCGCCAGCAGCTTGGGACAGGGCCTGTACTTC.

V usage is TRBV30 and J usage is TRBJ1-1; 8 nucleotides match TRBD1. Germline-derived CDR1 and CDR2 are GTSNPN and SVGIG (reference sequence). There are 14 residues in the CDR3. V lost 4 bases, J lost 3 bases, and 7 bases stayed unmatched. CDR3 in amino acids: CAWNHDRGDTEAFF. CDR3 nucleotides: TGTGCCTGGAACCACGACAGGGGTGACACTGAAGCTTTCTTT. Full variable domain (missing parts from reference TRBV30 and TRBJ1-1): SQTIHQWPATLVQPVGSPLSLECTVEGTSNPNLYWYRQAAGRGLQLLFYSVGIGQISSEVPQNLSASRPQDRQFILSSKKLLLSDSGFYLCAWNHDRGDTEAFFGQGTRLTVV.

This chain joins TRBV6-5 and TRBJ1-5, with D hard to call. The CDR3 length is 14 residues. Per the germline V gene, CDR1 is MNHEY and CDR2 is SVGAGI. Trimming stripped 0 bases from V and 6 bases from J, with 9 bases between. The CDR3 protein is CASSYSSEVQPQHF. The CDR3 DNA reads as TGTGCCAGCAGTTACTCGTCCGAGGTTCAGCCCCAGCATTTT.

The CDR3 bases are TGTGCCGCCGGGGGGGAGGAGCAGTACTTC. Amino acids: CAAGGEEQYF. This sequence joins TRBV6-6 and TRBJ2-7, with 8 positions matching TRBD2. V trimming: 11 bases; J trimming: 7 bases; junction bases outside the gene matches: 4. CDR3 length: 10 residues. Germline CDR1 and CDR2: MNHNY and SVGAGI (reference sequence).

The chain has TRBV29-1 and TRBJ1-1; D is ambiguous. The CDR3 is 10 residues long. Deletions cut 5 bases from V and 8 bases from J, with 9 bases between. Germline V gene sequence: CDR1 SQVTM, CDR2 ANQGSEA. The DNA for the CDR3 is TGCAGCGTTACGGCGACAGAAGCTTTCTTT. Protein sequence: CSVTATEAFF. Variable domain in full (rest from reference TRBV29-1 and TRBJ1-1): SAVISQKPSRDICQRGTSLTIQCQVDSQVTMMFWYRQQPGQSLTLIATANQGSEATYESGFVIDKFPISRPNLTFSTLTVSNMSPEDSSIYLCSVTATEAFFGQGTRLTVV.

The gene calls are TRBV7-3 and TRBJ1-5, with D possibly being TRBD1 (6 bases). V was trimmed by 4 bases and J by 6 bases, leaving 13 bases between them. Germline-derived CDR1 and CDR2 are SGHTA and FQGTGA. The CDR3 spans 14 residues. In nucleotides, the CDR3 is TGTGCCAGCAGCTGCACAGGGCCGGGTCAGCCCCAGCATTTT. Translation gives CASSCTGPGQPQHF.

Notes on this clone: Other DNA sequences in the same sample also yield this CDR3. The chain carries TRBV6-1 and TRBJ2-3; 13 bases agree with TRBD2. In germline, CDR1 is MNHNS, CDR2 SASEGT. The CDR3 sequence is 15 residues long. Trimming cost V 4 bases and J 4 bases; bases outside gene matches: 2. CDR3 sequence (DNA): TGTGCCAGCAGTGGGACTAGCGGGGGCGCAGATACGCAGTATTTT. This sequence encodes CASSGTSGGADTQYF.

The chain carries TRBV4-2 and TRBJ1-3; 11 bases line up with TRBD1. CDR1 and CDR2 from the germline V gene are LGHNA and YNFKEQ. This CDR3 region has 18 residues. The trim removed 0 bases at V and 2 bases at J, leaving 6 bases unmatched. The CDR3 DNA sequence: TGTGCCAGCAGCCAAGATCGAACGGGACAGGGGGCTGGAAACACCATATATTTT. Its translation is CASSQDRTGQGAGNTIYF.

CDR3 residues: CASSDEQGDGYTF. CDR3 sequence (DNA): TGTGCCAGCAGTGACGAGCAGGGGGATGGCTACACCTTC. J is TRBJ1-2 and V is TRBV6-4; TRBD1 aligns across 7 bases. Trimming took 2 bases from V and 6 from J; bases not matched to a gene: 3. This CDR3 comprises 13 residues. Germline V gene sequence: CDR1 MRHNA, CDR2 SNTAGT.

V gene TRBV30 combines with J gene TRBJ1-2, with TRBD1 matching over 7 bases. CDR1 is GTSNPN and CDR2 is SVGIG in the germline V gene (reference sequence). This CDR3 has 14 amino acids. V trimming: 4 bases; J trimming: 6 bases; junction bases outside the gene matches: 11. The CDR3, as DNA: TGTGCCTGGATCCCCATAAAGACAGGGCATGGCTACACCTTC. This sequence encodes CAWIPIKTGHGYTF. Drawing the rest from reference TRBV30 and TRBJ1-2, the complete variable domain is SQTIHQWPATLVQPVGSPLSLECTVEGTSNPNLYWYRQAAGRGLQLLFYSVGIGQISSEVPQNLSASRPQDRQFILSSKKLLLSDSGFYLCAWIPIKTGHGYTFGSGTRLTVV.

In nucleotides, the CDR3 is TGTGCCAGCAGCCGCGGACACGCTAATGGCTACACCTTC. This translates into CASSRGHANGYTF. This rearrangement joins TRBV6-6 to TRBJ1-2; possibly TRBD1 for D (5 bases). CDR3 size: 13 residues. The V end was cut by 6 bases, the J end by 6 bases, with 14 bases between. CDR1 MNHNY and CDR2 SVGAGI come from the germline V gene (reference sequence).

The rearrangement uses TRBV5-1 and TRBJ1-2; D is unclear. Germline V lookup: CDR1 SGHRS, CDR2 YFSETQ. The CDR3 is 12 amino acids. Deletions cut 3 bases from V and 6 bases from J, with 9 bases between. The CDR3 is CASSSTLDGYTF. In DNA form, the CDR3 reads TGCGCCAGCAGCTCCACTCTTGATGGCTACACCTTC. Complete variable domain (other parts from reference TRBV5-1 and TRBJ1-2): KAGVTQTPRYLIKTRGQQVTLSCSPISGHRSVSWYQQTPGQGLQFLFEYFSETQRNKGNFPGRFSGRQFSNSRSEMNVSTLELGDSALYLCASSSTLDGYTFGSGTRLTVV.

The chain couples TRBV30 to TRBJ2-5; 9 nucleotides line up with TRBD2. This CDR3 has 14 residues. The junction had 7 bases not matched to a gene; V was cut back by 3 bases and J by 5 bases. Per germline, CDR1 GTSNPN and CDR2 SVGIG (reference sequence). DNA of the CDR3: TGTGCCTGGAGGGAAGCGGGGGGCCGGGAGACCCAGTACTTC. It yields the protein CAWREAGGRETQYF. The full variable domain, rest sourced from reference TRBV30 and TRBJ2-5, is SQTIHQWPATLVQPVGSPLSLECTVEGTSNPNLYWYRQAAGRGLQLLFYSVGIGQISSEVPQNLSASRPQDRQFILSSKKLLLSDSGFYLCAWREAGGRETQYFGPGTRLLVL.

The genes are TRBV5-8 and TRBJ1-2, with 9 bases aligning to TRBD1. CDR1 and CDR2 (germline): SGHTS, YDEGEE. The junction had 11 bases not matched to a gene; V was cut back by 4 bases and J by 1 base. The CDR3 contains 17 residues. The CDR3 sequence: CASSGLGQGIVNYGYTF. The CDR3 DNA follows: TGTGCCAGCAGCGGCCTCGGACAGGGGATCGTTAACTATGGCTACACCTTC. Full variable domain (remainder filled in from reference TRBV5-8 and TRBJ1-2): EAGVTQSPTHLIKTRGQQATLRCSPISGHTSVYWYQQALGLGLQFLLWYDEGEERNRGNFPPRFSGRQFPNYSSELNVNALELEDSALYLCASSGLGQGIVNYGYTFGSGTRLTVV.